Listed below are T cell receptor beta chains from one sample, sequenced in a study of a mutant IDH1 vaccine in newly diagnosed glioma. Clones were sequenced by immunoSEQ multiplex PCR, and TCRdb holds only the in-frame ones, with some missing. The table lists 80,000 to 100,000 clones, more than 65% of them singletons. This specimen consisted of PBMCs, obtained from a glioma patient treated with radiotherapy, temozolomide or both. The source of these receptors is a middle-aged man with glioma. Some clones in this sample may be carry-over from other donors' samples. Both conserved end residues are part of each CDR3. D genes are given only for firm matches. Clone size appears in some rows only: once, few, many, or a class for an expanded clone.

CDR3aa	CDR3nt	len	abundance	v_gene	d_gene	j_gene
CASSPGVAGAHEQYF	TGTGCCAGCAGTCCAGGGGTCGCAGGGGCCCACGAGCAGTACTTC	15	NA	TRBV27	NA	TRBJ2-7
CASSVNPRGRGTEAFF	TGTGCCAGCAGTGTGAACCCGCGGGGTCGTGGGACTGAAGCTTTCTTT	16	NA	TRBV2	NA	TRBJ1-1
CASSQTGVPYNEQFF	TGCGCCAGCAGCCAAACAGGGGTCCCCTACAATGAGCAGTTCTTC	15	once	TRBV4-1	TRBD1	TRBJ2-1
CASSDPRQGRNYGYTF	TGTGCCAGCAGTGACCCCCGACAGGGTAGGAACTATGGCTACACCTTC	16	NA	TRBV25-1	TRBD1	TRBJ1-2
CASSYLGSRELFF	TGTGCCAGCAGCTATCTAGGCTCCCGGGAGCTGTTTTTT	13	few	TRBV5-4	NA	TRBJ2-2
CSAQAVGGGTGANVLTF	TGCAGCGCCCAAGCGGTAGGGGGCGGGACTGGGGCCAACGTCCTGACTTTC	17	NA	TRBV29-1	NA	TRBJ2-6
CASSYEQGRDEQFF	TGTGCCAGCAGTTACGAACAGGGTAGGGATGAGCAGTTCTTC	14	NA	TRBV6-5	NA	TRBJ2-1
CARTQHSDTQYF	TGTGCCAGGACGCAACATTCAGATACGCAGTATTTT	12	few	TRBV19	NA	TRBJ2-3
CASRVRLDGEQYF	TGTGCCAGCAGGGTTCGACTAGATGGCGAGCAGTACTTC	13	NA	TRBV2	NA	TRBJ2-7
CASRWEDEQFF	TGTGCCAGCAGGTGGGAAGATGAGCAGTTCTTC	11	NA	TRBV2	NA	TRBJ2-1
CASSRGGAWDEQYF	TGTGCCAGCAGCCGCGGGGGGGCCTGGGACGAGCAGTACTTC	14	NA	TRBV14	TRBD2	TRBJ2-7
CASSLGTGGYEQYF	TGTGCCAGCAGCTTAGGGACAGGGGGCTACGAGCAGTACTTC	14	NA	TRBV13	TRBD1	TRBJ2-7
CASSYCRGFNTEAFF	TGTGCCAGCAGTTATTGTCGGGGGTTCAACACTGAAGCTTTCTTT	15	once	TRBV6-9	NA	TRBJ1-1
CASSVVGTGHGYTF	TGTGCCAGCAGCGTAGTTGGGACAGGGCATGGCTACACCTTC	14	NA	TRBV9	TRBD1	TRBJ1-2
CASSVTGPYGYTF	TGTGCCAGCAGCGTGACAGGGCCCTATGGCTACACCTTC	13	NA	TRBV9	TRBD1	TRBJ1-2
CASTYTGGAETQYF	TGTGCCAGCACATATACAGGGGGAGCGGAGACCCAGTACTTC	14	NA	TRBV2	TRBD1	TRBJ2-5
CASSEAGTRDTQYF	TGTGCCAGCAGTGAAGCGGGTACAAGAGATACGCAGTATTTT	14	few	TRBV6-1	NA	TRBJ2-3
CASSLQGAAYNSPLHF	TGTGCCAGCAGCCTACAGGGGGCGGCCTATAATTCACCCCTCCACTTT	16	NA	TRBV2	TRBD1	TRBJ1-6
CATSTYSGDLRMVKTEAFF	TGTGCCACCAGCACTTACTCAGGGGATTTGAGGATGGTAAAGACTGAAGCTTTCTTT	19	NA	TRBV15	NA	TRBJ1-1
CASSPGGGTGNTIYF	TGTGCCAGCAGCCCTGGCGGGGGCACTGGAAACACCATATATTTT	15	NA	TRBV7-7	NA	TRBJ1-3
CASTLGLAGGPVQETQYF	TGCGCCAGCACCCTCGGACTAGCGGGGGGCCCCGTCCAAGAGACCCAGTACTTC	18	NA	TRBV23-1	TRBD2	TRBJ2-5
CASRGAYEQYF	TGTGCCAGCCGGGGAGCCTACGAGCAGTACTTC	11	NA	TRBV2	NA	TRBJ2-7
CASSLGGAGGRYEQYF	TGTGCCAGCAGCTTGGGGGGCGCGGGGGGCCGTTACGAGCAGTACTTC	16	once	TRBV5-6	TRBD2	TRBJ2-7
CASSLARDLETQYF	TGTGCCAGCAGCTTAGCCCGGGACTTAGAGACCCAGTACTTC	14	NA	TRBV7-9	NA	TRBJ2-5
CASSKGQGDPYSNQPQHF	TGTGCCAGCAGCAAAGGACAGGGGGATCCTTATAGCAATCAGCCCCAGCATTTT	18	NA	TRBV21-1	NA	TRBJ1-5
CSAGQGIYEQYF	TGCAGCGCGGGACAGGGGATCTACGAGCAGTACTTC	12	NA	TRBV29-1	TRBD1	TRBJ2-7
CASRGGKTQPQHF	TGTGCCAGCAGGGGGGGGAAGACGCAGCCCCAGCATTTT	13	NA	TRBV6-5	NA	TRBJ1-5
CASSDRTLRNTEAFF	TGCGCCAGCAGCGACAGGACCCTAAGGAACACTGAAGCTTTCTTT	15	NA	TRBV4-1	NA	TRBJ1-1
CASSLWGGGSNQPQHF	TGCGCCAGCAGCTTGTGGGGCGGTGGCTCTAATCAGCCCCAGCATTTT	16	few	TRBV5-1	NA	TRBJ1-5
CASSSPGGYDTF	TGCGCCAGCAGTTCCCCTGGGGGATACGACACCTTC	12	NA	TRBV5-1	NA	TRBJ1-2
CASSLGLLSRGYGYTF	TGCGCCAGCAGCTTGGGACTCCTTTCCCGTGGCTATGGCTACACCTTC	16	NA	TRBV5-1	NA	TRBJ1-2
CSVDRQGYTEAFF	TGCAGCGTTGATCGGCAGGGATACACTGAAGCTTTCTTT	13	NA	TRBV29-1	NA	TRBJ1-1
CASSLDGSRAQYF	TGTGCCAGCAGCTTAGACGGTTCTCGAGCGCAGTACTTC	13	few	TRBV7-8	NA	TRBJ2-7
CASSEATPNSPLHF	TGTGCCAGCAGTGAAGCCACACCTAATTCACCCCTCCACTTT	14	NA	TRBV2	NA	TRBJ1-6
CASSTTQAGGTEAFF	TGTGCCAGCAGTACAACACAGGCTGGGGGTACTGAAGCTTTCTTT	15	NA	TRBV6-5	NA	TRBJ1-1
CASSENGLREQYF	TGCGCCAGCAGTGAGAACGGTCTGAGGGAGCAGTACTTC	13	NA	TRBV10-2	NA	TRBJ2-7
CASSVADRLNTEAFF	TGTGCCAGCAGCGTAGCGGACCGCCTGAACACTGAAGCTTTCTTT	15	once	TRBV9	NA	TRBJ1-1